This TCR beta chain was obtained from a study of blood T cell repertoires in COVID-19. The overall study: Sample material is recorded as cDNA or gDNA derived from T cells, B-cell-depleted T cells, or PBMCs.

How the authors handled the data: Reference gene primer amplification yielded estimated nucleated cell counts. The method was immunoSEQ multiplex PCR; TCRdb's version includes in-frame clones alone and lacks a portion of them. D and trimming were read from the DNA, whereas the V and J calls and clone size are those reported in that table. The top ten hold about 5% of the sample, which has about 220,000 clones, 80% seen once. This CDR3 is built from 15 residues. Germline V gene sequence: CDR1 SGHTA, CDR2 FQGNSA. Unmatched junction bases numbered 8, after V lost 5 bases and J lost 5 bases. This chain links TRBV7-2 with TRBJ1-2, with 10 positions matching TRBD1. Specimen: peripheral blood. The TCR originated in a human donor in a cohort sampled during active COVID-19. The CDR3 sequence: CASSPSGTGAYGYTF. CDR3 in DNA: TGTGCCAGCAGCCCCTCCGGGACAGGGGCTTATGGCTACACCTTC. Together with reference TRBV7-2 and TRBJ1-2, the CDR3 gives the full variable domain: GAGVSQSPSNKVTEKGKDVELRCDPISGHTALYWYRQSLGQGLEFLIYFQGNSAPDKSGLPSDRFSAERTGGSVSTLTIQRTQQEDSAVYLCASSPSGTGAYGYTFGSGTRLTVV.